One sample yielded the 9 T cell receptor beta chains listed below, sequenced in a study of T cells expressing NK-cell markers (TCRdb year 2020). Library generation was performed with 5' RACE. Sequencing was carried out with an Illumina HiSeq 2000. Reprocessed by TCRdb, the reads give a single entry per CDR3 protein sequence, without DNA. The table of this sample itemizes approximately 440,000 distinct CDR3 sequences. The ten biggest clones cover about 1.5% of the sample. What was sequenced was blood T cells: a sorted CD56 or NKG2C T cell subset, CD4+ or CD8+ T cells, or bulk PBMC T cells (not recorded which). These receptor sequences come from a woman in her fifties or sixties in good health. Donor details come from another sample of the same person, matched by shared clones.

This chain joins TRBV12-5 and TRBJ2-3; the TCRdb call, TRBD1, lacks DNA for checking. Looked up from germline, CDR1 is LGHNT and CDR2 is FRNRAP. The length of the CDR3 is 16 residues. CDR3 in amino acids: CASGLVLQADTDTQYF.

The chain recombines TRBV10-1 with TRBJ2-7; TCRdb reports TRBD1, a call that lacks DNA to check it against. The CDR3 sequence is 14 residues long. Germline loops: CDR1 WNHNN, CDR2 SYGVQD (reference sequence). The CDR3: CASSDGQTYDEQYF.

The V gene is TRBV6-1, the J gene TRBJ1-1; absent DNA, TCRdb's TRBD1 call cannot be checked. The CDR3 extends over 14 amino acids. Germline lookup yields CDR1 MNHNS and CDR2 SASEGT. The CDR3 sequence: CASTPGGLNTEAFF.

This chain uses TRBV5-1 with TRBJ2-5; TCRdb lists TRBD2, though no DNA is available to test this call. This CDR3 is built from 15 residues. CDR1 and CDR2 from the germline V gene are SGHRS and YFSETQ. This CDR3 reads CASSLVLGLAETQYF.

This CDR3 is CASTSVGGFNSPLHF. The V call is TRBV12-3 or TRBV12-4, the J call TRBJ1-6; TCRdb designates TRBD1, a call that cannot be tested without DNA. CDR3 length: 15 amino acids.

The rearrangement links TRBV20-1 to TRBJ2-2; TCRdb reports TRBD1, a call that lacks DNA to check it against. CDR1 and CDR2 from the germline V gene are DFQATT and SNEGSKA (reference sequence). The CDR3 covers 13 residues. CDR3 in amino acids: CSAPRQGTGELFF.

The rearrangement joins TRBV3-1 to TRBJ1-2; the TCRdb call, TRBD1, lacks DNA for checking. CDR1 is LGHDT and CDR2 is YNNKEL in the germline V gene (reference sequence). The CDR3 is made up of 15 amino acids. CDR3 loop: CASSQAGSGRGGYTF.

The chain recombines TRBV20-1 with TRBJ2-1; TCRdb indicates TRBD1, and absent DNA this call remains unverified. Germline lookup yields CDR1 DFQATT and CDR2 SNEGSKA (reference sequence). The CDR3 runs to 15 residues. CDR3 protein: CSATLRGRDNNEQFF.

The chain links TRBV19 to TRBJ1-1; TCRdb names TRBD1, which stays unverified in the absence of DNA. Germline V gene data show CDR1 as LNHDA and CDR2 as SQIVND (reference sequence). The CDR3 loop spans 14 amino acids. CDR3 sequence: CASSIEGAWSEAFF.